Below, 10 T cell receptor beta chains from the same sample are listed, as sequenced in a study of shared clonotypes between healthy human individuals (dated by TCRdb to about 2020). Libraries came from the immunoSEQ multiplex PCR assay. TCRdb stores this immuneACCESS table with in-frame sequences only. Part of the clones is absent; in the studies checked, under half of the shortfall reflects unresolved V genes, and no reason is known for the rest. The table for this sample lists around 640,000 clones; about 96% of them were counted only once. Jointly, the top ten make up more than 0.085% of the sample. For the CD8 naive samples, CD45RO-negative cells were positively selected for CCR7, yielding a CD45RA+CCR7+ population from which TemRA cells were excluded. Source material: naive CD8+ T cells sorted from blood. The sample's cell subset or site label is to be understood as: CD45RA+CCR7+. The receptors were sampled from a woman aged 25 to 39 in good health.

The CDR3 here is CASSWGQGEYEQYF. As DNA, the CDR3 is TGTGCCAGTAGTTGGGGACAGGGAGAGTACGAGCAGTACTTC. The V and J genes are TRBV19 and TRBJ2-7, with TRBD1 matching over 9 bases. CDR3 size: 14 residues. Trimming removed 5 bases from V and 4 bases from J; junction bases left unmatched: 6. Per the germline V gene, CDR1 is LNHDA and CDR2 is SQIVND (reference sequence).

The V and J genes are TRBV6-5 and TRBJ2-1, with D possibly being TRBD1 (6 bases). V lost 5 bases to trimming and J lost 6 bases, with 17 bases between them. Looked up from germline, CDR1 is MNHEY and CDR2 is SVGAGI. The CDR3 runs 15 residues. In DNA, the CDR3 is TGTGCCAGCAGTCCTACCCAGGGGAGCAGCAATGAGCAGTTCTTC. Translating it yields CASSPTQGSSNEQFF.

V gene TRBV27 combines with J gene TRBJ2-3; 11 bases match TRBD2. The CDR3 runs to 17 residues. Trimming at V came to 2 bases and at J to 6 bases, leaving 10 bases not matched to a gene. Germline V gene sequence: CDR1 MNHEY, CDR2 SMNVEV (reference sequence). The CDR3 DNA reads as TGTGCCAGCAGTTTACACCAACTAGCGGGAGCCCGGGATACGCAGTATTTT. Protein product: CASSLHQLAGARDTQYF.

V gene TRBV7-7 combines with J gene TRBJ2-5; TRBD2 might be the D (5 bases). The germline CDR1 and CDR2 sequences are SSHAT and FNYEAQ (reference sequence). The CDR3 covers 16 residues. The V end lost 5 bases, the J end lost 7 bases, and 23 bases lay between the germline ends. The CDR3, as DNA: TGTGCCAGCAGCCAACAAAGTCGGGGAGAGAAGGGGACCCAGTACTTC. Its translation: CASSQQSRGEKGTQYF.

The V and J genes are TRBV7-9 and TRBJ2-1, with no clear D. Germline V lookup: CDR1 SEHNR, CDR2 FQNEAQ (reference sequence). The CDR3 loop spans 13 amino acids. V shed 2 bases and J shed 2 bases, with 4 bases lying between them. DNA of the CDR3: TGTGCCAGCAGCTTACCCGCCTACAATGAGCAGTTCTTC. Residues: CASSLPAYNEQFF.

V usage is TRBV5-6 and J usage is TRBJ2-7; possible D gene TRBD2, 5 bases. Germline values: CDR1 SGHDT, CDR2 YYEEEE. The CDR3 contains 13 residues. V dropped 5 bases and J dropped 4 bases, with 13 bases sitting between them. This chain's CDR3 is CASSTGGGYEQYF. The CDR3 DNA reads TGTGCCAGCAGTACTGGCGGCGGGTACGAGCAGTACTTC. Filled out from reference TRBV5-6 and TRBJ2-7, the complete variable domain reads DAGVTQSPTHLIKTRGQQVTLRCSPKSGHDTVSWYQQALGQGPQFIFQYYEEEERQRGNFPDRFSGHQFPNYSSELNVNALLLGDSALYLCASSTGGGYEQYFGPGTRLTVT.

V usage is TRBV5-6 and J usage is TRBJ2-5; D gene unclear. The end of the DNA fits TRBJ2-7 better, so the J call may be wrong. Germline CDR1 SGHDT, CDR2 YYEEEE. The CDR3 totals 13 residues. The DNA of the CDR3 is TGTGCCAGCAGCTTGGTACGGAACTACGAGCAGTACTTC. Translated: CASSLVRNYEQYF.

The J gene is TRBJ1-4, the V gene TRBV28; D unresolved. Deletions cut 4 bases from V and 4 bases from J, with 7 bases between. Germline CDR1 reads MDHEN; CDR2 reads SYDVKM. CDR3 length: 13 amino acids. The DNA of the CDR3 is TGTGCCAGCAGTTCCAGATATAATGAAAAACTGTTTTTT. Its protein product is CASSSRYNEKLFF.

V usage is TRBV28 and J usage is TRBJ2-7, with 11 bases fitting TRBD1. V shed 4 bases, J shed 4 bases, and the junction held 6 bases outside the gene matches. CDR1 and CDR2 (germline): MDHEN, SYDVKM. The CDR3 has 15 residues. DNA for the CDR3: TGTGCCAGCAGTTCAACCGGACAGGGGGCATACGAGCAGTACTTC. This codes for CASSSTGQGAYEQYF.

The rearrangement uses TRBV28 and TRBJ1-5; unclear D gene. The CDR3 has 11 amino acids. Germline V gives CDR1 MDHEN, CDR2 SYDVKM. The V and J ends lost 5 bases and 4 bases respectively, with 3 bases between them. The CDR3 sequence: CASSDNQPQHF. CDR3 DNA sequence: TGTGCCAGCAGTGATAATCAGCCCCAGCATTTT.